The text below deals with one TCR beta chain. The data originate from a study of blood T cells in healthy people across ages. V lost 7 bases to trimming and J lost 2 bases; unmatched junction nucleotides: 8. This CDR3 region has 14 residues. The germline V gene has CDR1 MGHDK and CDR2 SYGVNS. Each sample yielded at least 7 million isolated PBMCs. A sample-barcoded 5' primer and a J-beta primer mix were used in a second PCR of about 7 to 12 cycles. All cDNA molecules were each tagged by a template-switch adaptor with 12 random nucleotides. MiXCR, run by TCRdb on the 5' RACE reads, gives a single entry per CDR3 protein. In the table there are hundreds of thousands of distinct CDR3 sequences, about half of which are singletons.

Sequenced material: blood. The source is a man older than 75 in good health. V is TRBV25-1 and J is TRBJ2-7, with TRBD1 identical over 7 bases. Here the CDR3 reads CASKDGGQTYEQYF. The CDR3 nucleotides read TGTGCCAGCAAGGATGGGGGACAGACCTACGAGCAGTACTTC.